Listed below are T cell receptor beta chains from one sample, sequenced in a study of T cells in Graves' hyperthyroidism and ophthalmopathy. TCRdb re-derived calls from the multiplex PCR reads in MiXCR, one entry per CDR3 protein. The table has fewer than 600,000 distinct CDR3 sequences, roughly an eighth seen once. Material for sequencing was blood. The receptors come from a woman aged 18-29 years with Graves' hyperthyroidism. Both conserved end residues are part of each CDR3. Each record gives: CDR3 DNA, CDR3 protein, D gene, clone size, V gene, J gene. The D gene is left open where the match is weak. The size entry is marked missing in some rows and otherwise reads once, few, many or a size class.

TGTGCCACCACCTCCCAAACTAGCGGGAGAACCGGGGAGCTGTTTTTT	CATTSQTSGRTGELFF	TRBD2	.	TRBV3-1	TRBJ2-2
TGCAGCGTTGGACAGGGGGCGGCCCAAGAGACCCAGTACTTC	CSVGQGAAQETQYF	TRBD1	few	TRBV29-1	TRBJ2-5
TGTGCCAGCAGCCAACCGGGAGGCGAGCAGTACTTC	CASSQPGGEQYF	TRBD2	.	TRBV3-1	TRBJ2-7
TGTGCCACCAGTGAATCGGGGTTGAAATCAGGGGAGCTGTTTTTT	CATSESGLKSGELFF	.	.	TRBV24-1	TRBJ2-2
TGTGCTAGTGGTTTATGGGTTTCCTACAATGAGCAGTTCTTC	CASGLWVSYNEQFF	.	.	TRBV12-5	TRBJ2-1
TGTGCCAGCAGCTTCGCTCGGACTAGATTTTCTTACAATGAGCAGTTCTTC	CASSFARTRFSYNEQFF	TRBD2	many	TRBV13	TRBJ2-1
TGTGCCAGCAGGGGATCGTCGCTAGCGGGCTACAATGAGCAGTTCTTC	CASRGSSLAGYNEQFF	TRBD2	.	TRBV2	TRBJ2-1
TGTGCCAGCAGCCTTGCTTTGAACAGGGCCTATGGCTACACCTTC	CASSLALNRAYGYTF	.	many	TRBV6-1	TRBJ1-2
TGTGCCAGCACTCCCAATGGAGGGAGGCACAATGAGCAGTTCTTC	CASTPNGGRHNEQFF	.	many	TRBV27	TRBJ2-1
TGTGCCAGCAGCCTACAGGGAAACTGGGCAGATACGCAGTATTTT	CASSLQGNWADTQYF	.	many	TRBV27	TRBJ2-3
TGTGCCAGCAGCATACTAGCGGGAGATTACAATGAGCAGTTCTTC	CASSILAGDYNEQFF	TRBD2	many	TRBV3-1	TRBJ2-1
TGTGCCAGCAGCGCCAGAGGGCATGCAGAGGTTACGCAGTATTTT	CASSARGHAEVTQYF	.	few	TRBV9	TRBJ2-3
TGTGCCAGCAGCCAAGAGATCCTAGTGGGCGAGCAGTACTTC	CASSQEILVGEQYF	.	many	TRBV3-1	TRBJ2-7
TGTGCCAGCTCACCAAGGGCAGATACGCAGTATTTT	CASSPRADTQYF	.	many	TRBV13	TRBJ2-3
TGTGCCAGCAGACTGTGGTTTGGCGGGAGGGCCAAGACCCAGTACTTC	CASRLWFGGRAKTQYF	TRBD2	many	TRBV6-1	TRBJ2-5
TGTGCCAGCACCCCAACCAGTAGCTCCTACAATGAGCAGTTCTTC	CASTPTSSSYNEQFF	.	few	TRBV6-1	TRBJ2-1
TGTGCCAGCAGTTACAGGGGACCCGGGAGCACAGATACGCAGTATTTT	CASSYRGPGSTDTQYF	.	many	TRBV6-6	TRBJ2-3
TGTGCCAGCAGCCAAATCTGGAATGAGCAGTTCTTC	CASSQIWNEQFF	.	many	TRBV3-1	TRBJ2-1
TGCAGTGCTGGCTGGACAGGTAACAATGAGCAGTTCTTC	CSAGWTGNNEQFF	TRBD1	.	TRBV20-1	TRBJ2-1
TGTGCCAGCAGTTACAGGGCGCGGGACACTGAAGCTTTCTTT	CASSYRARDTEAFF	.	once	TRBV12-3/TRBV12-4	TRBJ1-1
TGTGCCAGCAGCTTGGGACAAAACTATGGCTACACCTTC	CASSLGQNYGYTF	.	many	TRBV28	TRBJ1-2
TGTGCCACCAGCAGGGCACGGGACAGGGTCAATGAAAAACTGTTTTTT	CATSRARDRVNEKLFF	TRBD1	many	TRBV15	TRBJ1-4
TGTGCCTGGACGCCTCGCCACAATGAGCAGTTCTTC	CAWTPRHNEQFF	.	many	TRBV30	TRBJ2-1
TGTGCCAGCAGTTTATCGAGTTTCGGGTACCAAGAGACCCAGTACTTC	CASSLSSFGYQETQYF	.	many	TRBV27	TRBJ2-5
TGCAGCGTTACTCACACAGGGGGTGATGAAAAACTGTTTTTT	CSVTHTGGDEKLFF	TRBD1	.	TRBV29-1	TRBJ1-4
TGTGCCAGCAGCTTAGGTCCTGGGGCCAACGTCCTGACTTTC	CASSLGPGANVLTF	.	.	TRBV7-9	TRBJ2-6
TGTGCCAGCAGCCGGGACTTAGCAGATACGCAGTATTTT	CASSRDLADTQYF	.	few	TRBV11-3	TRBJ2-3
TGCAGCGTTGAGGCGCAGGGGAATGAAAAACTGTTTTTT	CSVEAQGNEKLFF	.	few	TRBV29-1	TRBJ1-4
TGTGCCTGGACAGGGGAGGGGAACACTGAAGCTTTCTTT	CAWTGEGNTEAFF	.	many	TRBV30	TRBJ1-1
TGTGCCAGCAGCTCTTCGGAGAACTATGGCTACACCTTC	CASSSSENYGYTF	.	many	TRBV7-9	TRBJ1-2
TGTGCCAGCAGCGTAGCGGGGTGGACAGGGGGCTATGACGAGCAGTACTTC	CASSVAGWTGGYDEQYF	TRBD1	many	TRBV9	TRBJ2-7
TGCAGCGTTGAAGACCTGGCAGGTGTTAATGGCTACACCTTC	CSVEDLAGVNGYTF	.	many	TRBV29-1	TRBJ1-2
TGTGCCAGCAGCTTAAGGACAGGAATTCTCTACGAGCAGTACTTC	CASSLRTGILYEQYF	TRBD1	.	TRBV11-2	TRBJ2-7
TGCAGCGGCGGGGGAAAGGAGGGCACCGGGGAGCTGTTTTTT	CSGGGKEGTGELFF	TRBD2	many	TRBV29-1	TRBJ2-2
TGTGCCACCAGAGGACAGGGCACTGAAGCTTTCTTT	CATRGQGTEAFF	TRBD1	many	TRBV24-1	TRBJ1-1
TGTGCCAGCAGTTCCCCCGGGACGCCAACAAGCTCTGAAGCTTTCTTT	CASSSPGTPTSSEAFF	.	.	TRBV27	TRBJ1-1
TGCGCCAGCAGCTTGGCCGGCTACGTATCGGAGACCCAGTACTTC	CASSLAGYVSETQYF	.	few	TRBV5-1	TRBJ2-5
TGTGCCAGCAGTTTATATGGCACAAGCTCCTATAATTCACCCCTCCACTTT	CASSLYGTSSYNSPLHF	.	many	TRBV27	TRBJ1-6
TGTGCCAGCCGGCGGGACACCGGCACCGGGGAGCTGTTTTTT	CASRRDTGTGELFF	.	many	TRBV6-1	TRBJ2-2
TGTGCTAGTGGTTTGGAACCGGGACTAGCGTACAATGAGCAGTTCTTC	CASGLEPGLAYNEQFF	TRBD2	many	TRBV12-5	TRBJ2-1
TGTGCCAGCAGAGGACTAGCGGGAGGGCACAATGAGCAGTTCTTC	CASRGLAGGHNEQFF	TRBD2	.	TRBV12-3/TRBV12-4	TRBJ2-1
TGTGCCTGGAGTGACAGGGGGCGCCTCAACTATGGCTACACCTTC	CAWSDRGRLNYGYTF	TRBD1	.	TRBV30	TRBJ1-2
TGTGCCAGCTCACCATTGATGGACTCAACTACCGGGGAGCTGTTTTTT	CASSPLMDSTTGELFF	.	many	TRBV18	TRBJ2-2
TGCGCCAGCAGCTTGGAAACAGGGGGGAATCAGCCCCAGCATTTT	CASSLETGGNQPQHF	TRBD1	.	TRBV5-1	TRBJ1-5
TGTGCCAGCACCCAGATTAATAGTGAAAAACTGTTTTTT	CASTQINSEKLFF	.	many	TRBV6-1	TRBJ1-4
TGTGCCAGCAGTTACTCGGGGCAGGGGAATTCACCCCTCCACTTT	CASSYSGQGNSPLHF	.	few	TRBV6-5	TRBJ1-6
TGTGCCAGCAGTCCTATTTGGACTAGCACAGATACGCAGTATTTT	CASSPIWTSTDTQYF	.	.	TRBV28	TRBJ2-3
TGTGCCAGCAGTGAGGGACTGGGAGATCAGCCCCAGCATTTT	CASSEGLGDQPQHF	.	.	TRBV2	TRBJ1-5
TGCGCCAGCAGTGAGCCCGGGTACGAGCAGTACTTC	CASSEPGYEQYF	.	few	TRBV10-1	TRBJ2-7
TGTGCCAGCTCACCACCGGGACAGGTCGAGAAAGAGACCCAGTACTTC	CASSPPGQVEKETQYF	TRBD1	many	TRBV18	TRBJ2-5
TGCGCCAGCAGCTGGGACAGGGAACACGAGCAGTACTTC	CASSWDREHEQYF	TRBD1	many	TRBV5-1	TRBJ2-7